The 12 T cell receptor beta chains reported below all come from one sample, sequenced in a study of shared clonotypes between healthy human individuals. The naive CD8 fraction comprised CD45RO-negative cells positively selected for CCR7 and excluded terminally differentiated effector memory CD45RA+ cells. Profiled with immunoSEQ multiplex PCR; TCRdb holds only in-frame clones, not every one. The table lists roughly 2.1 million clones, 93% of them singletons. The specimen sequenced was naive CD8+ T cells from PBMCs. The receptors were sampled from a man aged 18 to 35 in good health. Some clones in this sample may be carry-over from other donors' samples.

V is TRBV27 and J is TRBJ2-7; 12 nucleotides match TRBD2. Germline V CDR1 and CDR2: MNHEY, SMNVEV (reference sequence). J lost 6 bases, V lost 3 bases, and 6 bases had no gene match. The CDR3 has 15 amino acids. DNA for the CDR3: TGTGCCAGCAGTTTTGTCGCTAGCGGGAGGGCCGAGCAGTACTTC. Protein sequence: CASSFVASGRAEQYF.

The chain uses TRBV6-6 and TRBJ2-1, with no clear D. Germline-derived CDR1 and CDR2 are MNHNY and SVGAGI (reference sequence). Trimming left V 0 bases short and J 13 bases short, with 7 bases between. The CDR3 is 11 residues long. For the CDR3, the DNA is TGTGCCAGCAGTTACTCGGCACAACAGTTCTTC. This gives the protein CASSYSAQQFF.

The chain employs TRBV27 and TRBJ2-2; D not certain. CDR1 is MNHEY, CDR2 SMNVEV, per germline (reference sequence). With 3 bases removed from V and 7 bases from J, the gap between germline ends came to 15 bases. This CDR3 spans 15 amino acids. The CDR3 loop is CASSFLLDASGELFF. In DNA form, the CDR3 reads TGTGCCAGCAGTTTTTTATTGGATGCGAGCGGGGAGCTGTTTTTT.

This chain links TRBV10-1 with TRBJ2-3, with 9 bases matching TRBD2. Looked up from germline, CDR1 is WNHNN and CDR2 is SYGVQD (reference sequence). Unmatched junction bases numbered 20, after V lost 5 bases and J lost 5 bases. The CDR3 covers 19 residues. The CDR3 DNA follows: TGCGCCAGCAGTCCGTCGAGGCGGGGGGGGATACACACACGAGATACGCAGTATTTT. Translation gives CASSPSRRGGIHTRDTQYF.

The V call is TRBV9, the J call TRBJ2-2; TRBD2 agrees at 11 bases. Germline CDR1 is SGDLS and CDR2 is YYNGEE. With 0 bases clipped from V and 4 bases from J, the junction kept 2 bases outside the gene matches. The CDR3 sequence is 16 residues long. As DNA, the CDR3 is TGTGCCAGCAGCGTAGTAGCGGGAGGGGCCACCGGGGAGCTGTTTTTT. Translated, it gives CASSVVAGGATGELFF.

This clone has a single count. CDR3 in amino acids: CASRKPISGAQRQFF. The CDR3 DNA sequence: TGTGCCAGCAGGAAACCGATCTCTGGGGCGCAACGGCAGTTCTTC. The chain employs TRBV27 and TRBJ2-1; tentatively, D is TRBD1 (5 bases). Trimming removed 6 bases at V and 12 bases at J, with 24 bases between. CDR1 is MNHEY, CDR2 SMNVEV, per germline (reference sequence). This CDR3 is built from 15 residues.

The gene calls are TRBV10-3 and TRBJ2-5, with D perhaps TRBD1 or TRBD2 (5 bases each). The germline CDR1 and CDR2 sequences are ENHRY and SYGVKD. The CDR3 is made up of 13 amino acids. Trimming took 1 base from V and 5 from J, leaving 8 bases between them. The CDR3 sequence: CAISEFRDETQYF. CDR3 DNA: TGTGCCATCAGTGAGTTTAGGGACGAGACCCAGTACTTC.

This chain uses TRBV4-1 with TRBJ1-2; 7 nucleotides agree with TRBD1. Per the germline V gene, CDR1 is MGHRA and CDR2 is YSYEKL. This CDR3 has 16 residues. V trimming: 2 bases; J trimming: 0 bases; junction bases outside the gene matches: 6. In nucleotides, the CDR3 is TGCGCCAGCAGCCAACGCGGGACAGAGACTAACTATGGCTACACCTTC. Residues: CASSQRGTETNYGYTF.

This clone appeared once. Additional DNA sequences in this sample encode the identical CDR3. The rearrangement uses TRBV5-5 and TRBJ2-7, with 8 bases that match TRBD1. The V gene's germline CDR1 is SGHKS and CDR2 YYEKEE (reference sequence). CDR3 length: 14 residues. Trimming cost V 2 bases and J 0 bases; bases outside gene matches: 1. The CDR3 loop reads CASSFGTGSYEQYF. CDR3 DNA: TGTGCCAGCAGCTTCGGGACAGGCTCCTACGAGCAGTACTTC. The full variable domain, with the rest looked up from reference TRBV5-5 and TRBJ2-7, is DAGVTQSPTHLIKTRGQQVTLRCSPISGHKSVSWYQQVLGQGPQFIFQYYEKEERGRGNFPDRFSARQFPNYSSELNVNALLLGDSALYLCASSFGTGSYEQYFGPGTRLTVT.

V and J are TRBV28 and TRBJ1-2; D not resolved. From germline, CDR1 is MDHEN and CDR2 SYDVKM. CDR3 length: 13 amino acids. The V end lost 5 bases, the J end lost 7 bases, and 14 bases lay between the germline ends. CDR3 DNA: TGTGCCAGCAGTCCGGACCGGGCGGGTGGCTACACCTTC. This gives the protein CASSPDRAGGYTF.

The V gene is TRBV19, the J gene TRBJ1-2, with D possibly being TRBD1 (6 bases). The CDR3 runs 14 residues. With 5 bases removed from V and 5 bases from J, the gap between germline ends came to 15 bases. The germline V gene has CDR1 LNHDA and CDR2 SQIVND (reference sequence). This CDR3 is CASSLKGGKYGYTF. DNA of the CDR3: TGTGCCAGTAGTCTCAAGGGGGGAAAGTATGGCTACACCTTC.

The chain couples TRBV10-2 to TRBJ2-5; D is perhaps TRBD2 (5 bases). Germline V gene lookup returns CDR1 WSHSY and CDR2 SAAADI. CDR3 length equals 14 residues. Deletions cut 7 bases from V and 4 bases from J, with 16 bases between. The CDR3 reads CASMGMGGGETQYF. CDR3 DNA: TGCGCCAGCATGGGGATGGGTGGAGGAGAGACCCAGTACTTC.